The 7 T cell receptor beta chains below all came from one sample that was sequenced in a study of CD8+ T cells in alopecia areata. Isolated RNA was reverse transcribed into cDNA used as the sequencing template. This table comes from immunoSEQ multiplex PCR, and its TCRdb copy is limited to in-frame clones, with some not included. The table records hundreds of thousands of clones, roughly 57% of them present only once. The sequenced sample was CD4+ T cells sorted from blood, obtained at week 0. The source is a human donor with alopecia areata.

CDR3 protein: CSVRGGANANTGELFF. CDR3 coding DNA: TGCAGCGTTCGGGGTGGGGCAAATGCGAACACCGGGGAGCTGTTTTTT. This chain connects TRBV29-1 to TRBJ2-2, with D perhaps TRBD1 or TRBD2 (5 bases each). Trimming stripped 5 bases from V and 0 bases from J, with 16 bases between. The germline CDR1 and CDR2 sequences are SQVTM and ANQGSEA. This CDR3 comprises 16 residues.

The chain combines TRBV7-2 with TRBJ1-5; TRBD1 agrees at 8 bases. The CDR3 is 14 residues long. V lost 6 bases to trimming and J lost 7 bases; unmatched junction nucleotides: 8. Germline CDR1 and CDR2: SGHTA and FQGNSA. The CDR3 loop is CASSWGQAGQPQHF. The CDR3 DNA follows: TGTGCCAGCAGTTGGGGACAGGCCGGGCAGCCCCAGCATTTT.

This sequence joins TRBV27 and TRBJ1-1, with D hard to call. Germline V gives CDR1 MNHEY, CDR2 SMNVEV (reference sequence). The CDR3 runs to 12 residues. The V gene lost 3 bases and the J gene lost 4 bases, with 6 bases spanning the gap. The CDR3 spells CASSLLGTEAFF. DNA of the CDR3: TGTGCCAGCAGTTTGCTGGGCACTGAAGCTTTCTTT.

V and J are TRBV30 and TRBJ2-1; 14 positions match TRBD2. J was trimmed by 5 bases and V by 1 base; bases with no gene match: 4. Germline lookup yields CDR1 GTSNPN and CDR2 SVGIG (reference sequence). This CDR3 is 16 amino acids long. The CDR3 here is CAWSGGTSGSHNEQFF. CDR3 DNA sequence: TGTGCCTGGAGTGGTGGGACTAGCGGGAGTCACAATGAGCAGTTCTTC.

The genes are TRBV5-1 and TRBJ2-1; 7 bases line up with TRBD1. The CDR3 length is 15 residues. V was pared by 1 base and J by 8 bases, with 9 bases of the junction left unmatched. Looked up from germline, CDR1 is SGHRS and CDR2 is YFSETQ. DNA for the CDR3: TGCGCCAGCAGCTTGTTTACAGGGGCTGGGGATGAGCAGTTCTTC. It is translated as CASSLFTGAGDEQFF.

The chain has TRBV29-1 and TRBJ1-1, with D possibly matching TRBD1 (5 bases). Trimming stripped 6 bases from V and 0 bases from J, with 11 bases between. The CDR3 is 13 amino acids. Germline V gene data show CDR1 as SQVTM and CDR2 as ANQGSEA. For the CDR3, the DNA is TGCAGCGTCAGCAGGGATTTGAACACTGAAGCTTTCTTT. Translating gives CSVSRDLNTEAFF.

In its sample, this clone was seen a few times. The CDR3 DNA follows: TGTGCCAGCAGTCCTACAGCAGGCTACGGCTCTAGCACAGATACGCAGTATTTT. Translated: CASSPTAGYGSSTDTQYF. The chain couples TRBV2 to TRBJ2-3, with D hard to call. Trimming pared 5 bases from V and 0 bases from J, leaving 21 bases between. Germline-derived CDR1 and CDR2 are SNHLY and FYNNEI. This CDR3 spans 18 amino acids.